The next 23 T cell receptor beta chains were all read from a single sample in a study of CD8 T cells in Susac syndrome. Random hexamers were used to reverse transcribe an amount of roughly 0.45 to 1 ug RNA. TCRdb passed the immunoSEQ multiplex PCR reads through MiXCR, listing each CDR3 protein once. The sample has tens of thousands of distinct CDR3 sequences; around 94% are singletons. Input material: CD8+ T cells from PBMCs. Source of these receptors: a human donor in good health.

J is TRBJ1-1 and V is TRBV12-3 or TRBV12-4, with D perhaps matching TRBD1 (5 bases). V was cut by 3 bases and J by 1 base, with 12 bases left in between. There are 15 residues in the CDR3. In DNA, the CDR3 is TGTGCCAGCAGTTTCTGGGGCGGCCAGAACACTGAAGCTTTCTTT. Translated, it gives CASSFWGGQNTEAFF.

This sequence joins TRBV29-1 and TRBJ2-5; 7 bases agree with TRBD2. V dropped 6 bases and J dropped 4; count of bases not matched to a gene: 2. CDR1 is SQVTM, CDR2 ANQGSEA, per germline. The CDR3 has 11 residues. CDR3 amino acids: CSVAGVETQYF. DNA for the CDR3: TGCAGCGTCGCGGGGGTAGAGACCCAGTACTTC.

This clonotype came up once. The rearrangement joins TRBV7-9 to TRBJ2-1, with D possibly matching TRBD1 (5 bases). Germline V CDR1 and CDR2: SEHNR, FQNEAQ (reference sequence). The CDR3 length is 15 residues. The V gene lost 3 bases and the J gene lost 3 bases, with 12 bases spanning the gap. The CDR3 sequence is CASSFVDSVYNEQFF. The CDR3 region has the DNA TGTGCCAGCAGCTTCGTAGACAGTGTCTACAATGAGCAGTTCTTC.

The V and J genes are TRBV7-2 and TRBJ1-2; possible D gene TRBD1, 5 bases. V lost 1 base, J lost 0 bases, and 9 bases lay in between. CDR1 and CDR2 (germline): SGHTA, FQGNSA. The CDR3 spans 15 residues. The CDR3, as DNA: TGTGCCAGCAGCTTAGAGGGAGGGGCTAACTATGGCTACACCTTC. It is translated as CASSLEGGANYGYTF.

This clonotype is a singleton in its sample. The rearrangement joins TRBV7-9 to TRBJ1-5; D is unresolved. Germline V gene lookup returns CDR1 SEHNR and CDR2 FQNEAQ (reference sequence). This CDR3 is built from 12 residues. V was cut by 4 bases and J by 6 bases, with 7 bases left in between. The CDR3 here is CASSSLGQPQHF. The CDR3, as DNA: TGTGCCAGCAGCTCGTTGGGTCAGCCCCAGCATTTT. The whole variable domain, remainder taken from reference TRBV7-9 and TRBJ1-5, is DTGVSQNPRHKITKRGQNVTFRCDPISEHNRLYWYRQTLGQGPEFLTYFQNEAQLEKSRLLSDRFSAERPKGSFSTLEIQRTEQGDSAMYLCASSSLGQPQHFGDGTRLSIL.

Concerning this clonotype itself: A read error may produce the germline difference seen at one junction end. V usage is TRBV2 and J usage is TRBJ2-1, with TRBD1 matching 9 bases. The CDR3 is 15 amino acids. Germline CDR1 SNHLY, CDR2 FYNNEI. CDR3 sequence (DNA): TGTGCCAGCCGTGAGCAGGGGACAGGGATCCATGAGCAGTTCTTC. This codes for CASREQGTGIHEQFF.

The chain joins TRBV20-1 to TRBJ2-7, with TRBD1 matching over 9 bases. Germline assignment: CDR1 DFQATT and CDR2 SNEGSKA (reference sequence). The V segment lost 5 bases and the J segment 6 bases; nucleotides outside the gene matches: 8. This CDR3 comprises 13 residues. The CDR3 coding sequence is TGCAGTGCTTATCCCTTGGGACAGGGCGAGCAGTACGTC. As protein: CSAYPLGQGEQYV.

The chain joins TRBV12-3 or TRBV12-4 to TRBJ2-3; 15 bases map to TRBD2. The CDR3 runs to 20 residues. Trimming took 6 bases from V and 0 from J; bases not matched to a gene: 13. The CDR3, as DNA: TGTGCCAGCAGAGATCCCGGGACTAGCGGGGGGTCTGTAAGCACAGATACGCAGTATTTT. This translates into CASRDPGTSGGSVSTDTQYF.

V usage is TRBV9 and J usage is TRBJ1-2; D is undetermined. Germline CDR1 is SGDLS and CDR2 is YYNGEE. The length of the CDR3 is 13 residues. Trimming stripped 2 bases from V and 4 bases from J, with 9 bases between. This chain's CDR3 is CASSVSGAYGYTF. CDR3 in DNA: TGTGCCAGCAGCGTTTCGGGAGCCTATGGCTACACCTTC.

The chain employs TRBV27 and TRBJ1-5; TRBD1 matches 8 bases. The CDR3 contains 13 residues. The junction had 1 base not matched to a gene; V was cut back by 6 bases and J by 3 bases. Germline V gene data show CDR1 as MNHEY and CDR2 as SMNVEV (reference sequence). The CDR3 DNA sequence: TGTGCCAGCAGCAGGGGGCCCAATCAGCCCCAGCATTTT. The encoded protein is CASSRGPNQPQHF.

This chain joins TRBV27 and TRBJ1-1, with TRBD1 identical over 7 bases. CDR3 length: 15 amino acids. Germline loops: CDR1 MNHEY, CDR2 SMNVEV (reference sequence). Trimming at V came to 5 bases and at J to 4 bases, leaving 10 bases not matched to a gene. The CDR3 loop is CASSPQTGQGTEAFF. DNA of the CDR3: TGTGCCAGCAGTCCCCAGACAGGGCAGGGCACTGAAGCTTTCTTT.

The chain is built from TRBV28 and TRBJ1-2, with 8 nucleotides matching TRBD1. The V gene's germline CDR1 is MDHEN and CDR2 SYDVKM. This CDR3 has 13 amino acids. With 3 bases clipped from V and 7 bases from J, the junction kept 4 bases outside the gene matches. As DNA, the CDR3 is TGTGCCAGCAGTTTGCAGGGGGCTGGTGGCTACACCTTC. Protein: CASSLQGAGGYTF.

The chain joins TRBV27 to TRBJ2-2; TRBD1 matches 12 bases. V gave up 5 bases and J gave up 7 bases; unmatched junction bases: 14. The germline V gene encodes CDR1 MNHEY and CDR2 SMNVEV (reference sequence). The CDR3 consists of 18 residues. The CDR3 here is CASSPLSGQGAKVGELFF. DNA of the CDR3: TGTGCCAGCAGTCCGCTATCGGGACAGGGGGCTAAAGTCGGGGAGCTGTTTTTT.

This clonotype was recorded only once. This chain's CDR3 is CASSINGLAGGNEQFF. CDR3 coding DNA: TGTGCCAGCAGTATAAATGGACTAGCGGGAGGGAATGAGCAGTTCTTC. This sequence joins TRBV27 and TRBJ2-1; 15 nucleotides match TRBD2. Per germline, CDR1 MNHEY and CDR2 SMNVEV (reference sequence). After removal of 5 bases from V and 7 bases from J, the junction contained 6 bases not matched to a gene. The CDR3 contains 16 residues.

The genes are TRBV13 and TRBJ1-2; tentatively, D is TRBD1 (5 bases). The V gene lost 5 bases and the J gene lost 2 bases, with 9 bases spanning the gap. The CDR3 loop spans 13 amino acids. Per germline, CDR1 PRHDT and CDR2 FYEKMQ (reference sequence). The CDR3 bases are TGTGCCAGCAGCGTACAGGTAAACTATGGCTACACCTTC. This codes for CASSVQVNYGYTF.

The chain joins TRBV27 to TRBJ1-1; D call uncertain. Trimming shortened V by 2 bases and J by 6 bases, and 10 bases separated the two germline ends. Germline CDR1 MNHEY, CDR2 SMNVEV (reference sequence). The CDR3 is 13 residues long. The CDR3: CASSLGVSAEAFF. Here the CDR3 DNA reads TGTGCCAGCAGTTTAGGGGTCTCGGCTGAAGCTTTCTTT.

The chain recombines TRBV28 with TRBJ2-7; TRBD1 aligns across 7 bases. Unmatched junction bases numbered 10, after V lost 5 bases and J lost 0 bases. Germline CDR1 is MDHEN and CDR2 is SYDVKM. The CDR3 runs 16 residues. The CDR3 loop reads CASSLRGQILSYEQYV. CDR3 nucleotides: TGTGCCAGCAGTCTAAGGGGACAGATCCTCTCCTACGAGCAGTACGTC.

This chain joins TRBV23-1 and TRBJ1-1; D remains unclear. TRBV23-1 carries the ORF label, with uncertain function. V was cut by 7 bases and J by 3 bases, with 12 bases left in between. CDR3 length: 13 amino acids. The CDR3 nucleotides read TGCGCCAGCACAAGCGAGGTGGACACTGAAGCTTTCTTT. It specifies CASTSEVDTEAFF.

The gene calls are TRBV24-1 and TRBJ2-5, with 14 nucleotides matching TRBD2. CDR3 length equals 16 residues. CDR1 is KGHDR, CDR2 SFDVKD, per germline. With 4 bases clipped from V and 2 bases from J, the junction kept 2 bases outside the gene matches. In DNA, the CDR3 is TGTGCCACCAGTGAGACTAGCGGGAGGGCACAAGAGACCCAGTACTTC. As protein: CATSETSGRAQETQYF.

The CDR3 here is CASSPDRGYEQYV. The CDR3 DNA sequence: TGTGCCAGCAGCCCGGACAGGGGATACGAGCAGTACGTC. V gene TRBV6-6 combines with J gene TRBJ2-7; 9 bases line up with TRBD1. Germline lookup yields CDR1 MNHNY and CDR2 SVGAGI (reference sequence). V lost 6 bases, J lost 4 bases, and 4 bases stayed unmatched. CDR3 size: 13 residues.

The CDR3 sequence is CASSQSKYEQYF. CDR3 sequence (DNA): TGTGCCAGCAGCCAAAGCAAATACGAGCAGTACTTC. V and J are TRBV3-1 and TRBJ2-7; D is uncertain. V gave up 2 bases and J gave up 4 bases, with 6 bases separating them. Germline V gene data show CDR1 as LGHDT and CDR2 as YNNKEL (reference sequence). CDR3 size: 12 residues.

The rearrangement joins TRBV29-1 to TRBJ2-3; D unresolved. V was cut by 1 base and J by 7 bases, with 9 bases left in between. Germline CDR1 is SQVTM and CDR2 is ANQGSEA. This CDR3 is 12 amino acids long. The CDR3 loop reads CSVEGNPNTQYF. CDR3 nucleotide sequence: TGCAGCGTTGAAGGGAACCCCAATACGCAGTATTTT.

This clonotype came up once. V usage is TRBV5-6 and J usage is TRBJ2-7; 7 nucleotides agree with TRBD1. Germline V gene data show CDR1 as SGHDT and CDR2 as YYEEEE. J was trimmed by 3 bases and V by 0 bases; bases with no gene match: 0. This CDR3 has 13 residues. CDR3 nucleotides: TGTGCCAGCAGCTTGGACAGGGGCTACGAGCAGTACTTC. Amino acids: CASSLDRGYEQYF.